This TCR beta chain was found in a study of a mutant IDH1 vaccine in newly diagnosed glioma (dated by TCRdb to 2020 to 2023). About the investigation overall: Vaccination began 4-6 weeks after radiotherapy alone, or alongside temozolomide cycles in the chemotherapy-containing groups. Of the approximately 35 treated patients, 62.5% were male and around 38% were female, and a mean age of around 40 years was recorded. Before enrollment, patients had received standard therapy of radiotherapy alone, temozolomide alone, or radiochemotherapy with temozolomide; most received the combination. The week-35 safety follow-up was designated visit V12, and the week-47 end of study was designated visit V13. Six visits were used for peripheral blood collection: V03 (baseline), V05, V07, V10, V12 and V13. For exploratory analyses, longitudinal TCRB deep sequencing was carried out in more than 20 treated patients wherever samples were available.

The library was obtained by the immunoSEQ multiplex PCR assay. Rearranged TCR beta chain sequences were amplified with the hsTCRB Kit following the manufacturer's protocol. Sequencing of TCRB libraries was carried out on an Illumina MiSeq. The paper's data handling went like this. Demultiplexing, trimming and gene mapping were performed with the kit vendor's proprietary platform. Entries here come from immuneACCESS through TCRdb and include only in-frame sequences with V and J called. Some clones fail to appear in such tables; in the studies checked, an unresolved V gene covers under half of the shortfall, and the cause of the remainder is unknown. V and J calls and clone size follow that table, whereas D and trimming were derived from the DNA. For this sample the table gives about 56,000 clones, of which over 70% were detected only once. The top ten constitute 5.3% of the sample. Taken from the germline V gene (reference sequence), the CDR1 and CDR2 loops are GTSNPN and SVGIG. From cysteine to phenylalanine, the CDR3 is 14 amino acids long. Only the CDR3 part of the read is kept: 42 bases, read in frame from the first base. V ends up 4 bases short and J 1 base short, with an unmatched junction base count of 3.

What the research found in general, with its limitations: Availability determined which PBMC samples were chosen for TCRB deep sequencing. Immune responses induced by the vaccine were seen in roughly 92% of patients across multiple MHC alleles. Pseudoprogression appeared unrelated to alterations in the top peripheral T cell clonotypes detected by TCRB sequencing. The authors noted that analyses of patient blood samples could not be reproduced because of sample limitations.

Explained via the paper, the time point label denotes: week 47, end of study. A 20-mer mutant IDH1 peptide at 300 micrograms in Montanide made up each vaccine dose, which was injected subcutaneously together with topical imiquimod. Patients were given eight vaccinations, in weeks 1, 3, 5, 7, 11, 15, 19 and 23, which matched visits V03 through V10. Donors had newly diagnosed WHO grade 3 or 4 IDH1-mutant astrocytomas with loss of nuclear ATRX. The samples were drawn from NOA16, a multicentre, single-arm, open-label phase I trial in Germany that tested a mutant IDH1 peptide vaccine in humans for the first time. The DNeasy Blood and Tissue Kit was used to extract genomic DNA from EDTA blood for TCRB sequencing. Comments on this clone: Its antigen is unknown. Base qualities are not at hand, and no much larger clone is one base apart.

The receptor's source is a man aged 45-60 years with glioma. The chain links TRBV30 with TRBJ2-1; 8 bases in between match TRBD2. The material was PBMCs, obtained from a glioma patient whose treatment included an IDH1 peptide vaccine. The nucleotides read TGTGCCTGGACAAAGCGGGGGTCCTACAATGAGCAGTTCTTC. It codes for CAWTKRGSYNEQFF.